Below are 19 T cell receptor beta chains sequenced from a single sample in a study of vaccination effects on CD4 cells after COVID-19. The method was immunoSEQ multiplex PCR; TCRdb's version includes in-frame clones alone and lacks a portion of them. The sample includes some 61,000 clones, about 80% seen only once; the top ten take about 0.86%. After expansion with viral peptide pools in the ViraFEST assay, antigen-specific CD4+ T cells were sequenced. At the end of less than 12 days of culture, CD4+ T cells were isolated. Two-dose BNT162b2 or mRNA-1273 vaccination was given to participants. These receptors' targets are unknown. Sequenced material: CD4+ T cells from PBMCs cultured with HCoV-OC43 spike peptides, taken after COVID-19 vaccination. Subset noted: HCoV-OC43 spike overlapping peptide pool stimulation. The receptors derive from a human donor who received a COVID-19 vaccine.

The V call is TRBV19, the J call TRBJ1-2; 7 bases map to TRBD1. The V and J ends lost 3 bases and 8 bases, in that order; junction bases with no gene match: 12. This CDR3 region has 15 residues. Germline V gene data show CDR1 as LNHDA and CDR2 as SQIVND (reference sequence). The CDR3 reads CASSITVTGDGGYTF. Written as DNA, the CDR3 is TGTGCCAGTAGTATTACCGTAACAGGGGATGGCGGCTACACCTTC.

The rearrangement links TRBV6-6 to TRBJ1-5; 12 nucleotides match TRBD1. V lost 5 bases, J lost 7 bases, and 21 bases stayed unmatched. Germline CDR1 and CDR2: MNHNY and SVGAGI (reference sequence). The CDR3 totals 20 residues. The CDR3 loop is CASSRRAPGQGADGVQPQHF. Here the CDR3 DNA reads TGTGCCAGCAGTCGCAGAGCACCGGGACAGGGGGCGGATGGGGTCCAGCCCCAGCATTTT.

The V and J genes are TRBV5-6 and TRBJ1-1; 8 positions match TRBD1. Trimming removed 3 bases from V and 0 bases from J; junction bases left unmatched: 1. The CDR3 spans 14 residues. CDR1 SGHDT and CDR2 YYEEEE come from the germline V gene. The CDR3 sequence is CASSWGQVNTEAFF. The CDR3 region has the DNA TGTGCCAGCAGCTGGGGACAGGTGAACACTGAAGCTTTCTTT.

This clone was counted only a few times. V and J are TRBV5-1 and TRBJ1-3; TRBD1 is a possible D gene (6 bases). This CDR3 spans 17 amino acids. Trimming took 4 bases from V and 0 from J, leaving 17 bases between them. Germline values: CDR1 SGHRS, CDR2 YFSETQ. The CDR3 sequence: CASSLGRDTFSGNTIYF. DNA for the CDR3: TGCGCCAGCAGCCTCGGCCGGGACACGTTCTCTGGAAACACCATATATTTT. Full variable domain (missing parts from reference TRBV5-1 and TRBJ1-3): KAGVTQTPRYLIKTRGQQVTLSCSPISGHRSVSWYQQTPGQGLQFLFEYFSETQRNKGNFPGRFSGRQFSNSRSEMNVSTLELGDSALYLCASSLGRDTFSGNTIYFGEGSWLTVV.

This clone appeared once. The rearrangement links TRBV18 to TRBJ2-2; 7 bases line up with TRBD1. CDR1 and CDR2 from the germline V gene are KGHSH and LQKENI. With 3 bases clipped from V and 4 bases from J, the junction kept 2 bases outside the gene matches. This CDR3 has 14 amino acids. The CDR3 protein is CASSPGQTTGELFF. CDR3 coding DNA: TGTGCCAGCTCACCGGGACAGACCACCGGGGAGCTGTTTTTT.

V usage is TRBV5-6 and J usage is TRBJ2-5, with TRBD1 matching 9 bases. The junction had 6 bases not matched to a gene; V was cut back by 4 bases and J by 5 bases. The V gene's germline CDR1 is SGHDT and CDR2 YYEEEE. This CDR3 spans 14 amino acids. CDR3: CASSGTGSGETQYF. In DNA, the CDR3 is TGTGCCAGCAGCGGGACAGGGTCGGGGGAGACCCAGTACTTC.

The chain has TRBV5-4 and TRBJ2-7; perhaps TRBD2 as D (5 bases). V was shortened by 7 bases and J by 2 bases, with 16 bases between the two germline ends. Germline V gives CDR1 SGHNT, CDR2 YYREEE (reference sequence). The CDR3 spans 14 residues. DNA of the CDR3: TGTGCCAGCCCATCGGGGTGGGCCCCCTACGAGCAGTACGTC. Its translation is CASPSGWAPYEQYV.

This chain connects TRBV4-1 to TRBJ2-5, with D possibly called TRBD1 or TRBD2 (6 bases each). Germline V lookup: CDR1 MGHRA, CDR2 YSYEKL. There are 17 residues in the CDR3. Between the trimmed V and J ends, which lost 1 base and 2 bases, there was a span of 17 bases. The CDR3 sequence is CASSQVLTRGRQETQYF. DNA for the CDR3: TGCGCCAGCAGCCAAGTATTGACCCGGGGGCGACAAGAGACCCAGTACTTC.

The CDR3 nucleotides are TGTGCCAGCAGCTTGTATAGCTCCTCCTACAATGAGCAGTTCTTC. Translated: CASSLYSSSYNEQFF. The J gene is TRBJ2-1, the V gene TRBV7-3; D remains unclear. Germline CDR1 is SGHTA and CDR2 is FQGTGA. This CDR3 region has 15 residues. V lost 3 bases and J 0 bases, leaving 9 bases between the germline ends.

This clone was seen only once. The chain's CDR3 is CASRQGNYEQYV. CDR3 coding DNA: TGTGCCAGCAGACAGGGGAACTACGAGCAGTACGTC. V is TRBV2 and J is TRBJ2-7, with 7 bases that match TRBD1. Germline CDR1 and CDR2: SNHLY and FYNNEI. Losses at the gene ends were 6 bases for V and 3 bases for J; bases not matched to a gene: 2. The CDR3 extends over 12 amino acids.

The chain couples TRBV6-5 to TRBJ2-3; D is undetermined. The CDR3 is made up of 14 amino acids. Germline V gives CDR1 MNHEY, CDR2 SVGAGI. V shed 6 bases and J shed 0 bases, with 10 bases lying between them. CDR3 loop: CASSLSMSTDTQYF. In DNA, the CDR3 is TGTGCCAGCAGCCTTAGTATGAGCACAGATACGCAGTATTTT.

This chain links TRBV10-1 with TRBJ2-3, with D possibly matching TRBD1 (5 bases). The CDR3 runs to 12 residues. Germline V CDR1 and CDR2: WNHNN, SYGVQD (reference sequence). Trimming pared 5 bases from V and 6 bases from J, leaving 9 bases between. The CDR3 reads CASSQGRDTQYF. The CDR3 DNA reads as TGCGCCAGCAGTCAGGGCCGGGATACGCAGTATTTT.

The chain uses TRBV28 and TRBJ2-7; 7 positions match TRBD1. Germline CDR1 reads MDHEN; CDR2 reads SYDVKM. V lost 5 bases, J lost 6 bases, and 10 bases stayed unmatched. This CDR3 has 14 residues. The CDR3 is CASSPQTGSGEQYV. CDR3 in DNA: TGTGCCAGCAGTCCCCAGACAGGGTCGGGCGAGCAGTACGTC.

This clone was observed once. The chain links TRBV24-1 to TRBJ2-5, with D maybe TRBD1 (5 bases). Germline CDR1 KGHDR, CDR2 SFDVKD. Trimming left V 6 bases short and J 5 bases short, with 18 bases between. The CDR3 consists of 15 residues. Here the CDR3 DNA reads TGTGCCACCAGTCGAACAGGTCCCTTAGGGGAGACCCAGTACTTC. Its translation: CATSRTGPLGETQYF.

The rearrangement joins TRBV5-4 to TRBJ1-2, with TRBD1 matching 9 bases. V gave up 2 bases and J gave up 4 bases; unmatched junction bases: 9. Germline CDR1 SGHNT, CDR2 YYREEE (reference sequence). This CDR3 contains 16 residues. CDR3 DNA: TGTGCCAGCAGCTTACAGGGGGCGCTTCGGGGCTATGGCTACACCTTC. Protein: CASSLQGALRGYGYTF.

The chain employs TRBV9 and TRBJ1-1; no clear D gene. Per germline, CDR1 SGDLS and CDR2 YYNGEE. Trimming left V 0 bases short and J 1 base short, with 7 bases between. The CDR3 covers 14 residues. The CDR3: CASSVAPKNTEAFF. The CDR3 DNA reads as TGTGCCAGCAGCGTAGCCCCAAAGAACACTGAAGCTTTCTTT.

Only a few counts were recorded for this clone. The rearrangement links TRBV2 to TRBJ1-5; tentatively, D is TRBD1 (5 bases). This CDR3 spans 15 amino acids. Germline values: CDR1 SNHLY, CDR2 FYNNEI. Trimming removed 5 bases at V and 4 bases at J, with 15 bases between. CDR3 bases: TGTGCCAGCAGTTTTAGGCAGGGAGAAAATCAGCCCCAGCATTTT. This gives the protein CASSFRQGENQPQHF.

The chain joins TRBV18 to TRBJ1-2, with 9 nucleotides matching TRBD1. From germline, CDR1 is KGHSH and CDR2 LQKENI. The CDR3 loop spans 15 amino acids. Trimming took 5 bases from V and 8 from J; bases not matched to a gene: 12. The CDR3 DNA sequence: TGTGCCAGCTCATCTCTCCCGGGACAGGGTAGGGGCTACACCTTC. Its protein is CASSSLPGQGRGYTF. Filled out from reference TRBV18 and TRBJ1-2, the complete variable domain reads NAGVMQNPRHLVRRRGQEARLRCSPMKGHSHVYWYRQLPEEGLKFMVYLQKENIIDESGMPKERFSAEFPKEGPSILRIQQVVRGDSAAYFCASSSLPGQGRGYTFGSGTRLTVV.

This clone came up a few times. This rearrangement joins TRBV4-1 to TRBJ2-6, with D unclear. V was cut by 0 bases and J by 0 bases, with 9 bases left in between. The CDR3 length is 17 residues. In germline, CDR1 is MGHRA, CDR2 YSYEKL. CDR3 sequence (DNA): TGCGCCAGCAGCCAAGAACCACAGTTCTCTGGGGCCAACGTCCTGACTTTC. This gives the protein CASSQEPQFSGANVLTF.